These T cell receptor beta chains were read from a single sample in a study of beta chain features in type 1 diabetes. Profiled with immunoSEQ multiplex PCR; TCRdb holds only in-frame clones, not every one. Of about 190,000 clones listed, 7.8% are singletons. Material: central memory CD4+ T cells from blood. Every receptor here comes from a woman aged 35 to 49 with type 1 diabetes. Each CDR3 is given with its conserved first and last residue. A D gene is named only where the DNA matches it firmly. Some rows have no size entry. The others give once, few or many, or a class for an expanded clone.

V	size	J	D	DNA	CDR3
TRBV27	.	TRBJ2-2	.	TGTGCCAGCAGTCGCGCGTCCGGGGAGCTGTTTTTT	CASSRASGELFF
TRBV6-5	.	TRBJ1-2	TRBD1	TGTGCCGCTGGGACAGCATATAATGGCTACACCTTC	CAAGTAYNGYTF
TRBV29-1	many	TRBJ2-7	TRBD1	TGCAGCGTTGAGCGGGACAGGGGGCCCGAGCAGTACTTC	CSVERDRGPEQYF
TRBV7-2	.	TRBJ2-2	.	TGTGCCAGTTCATTATACGGGACTTCGAACACCGGGGAGCTGTTTTTT	CASSLYGTSNTGELFF
TRBV28	few	TRBJ2-5	TRBD1	TGTGCCAGCAGTTCCGGGACAGCCCAAGAGACCCAGTACTTC	CASSSGTAQETQYF
TRBV28	many	TRBJ2-2	.	TGTGCCAGCAGCCAGGTGGCCGGGGAGCTGTTTTTT	CASSQVAGELFF
TRBV7-8	few	TRBJ2-6	.	TGTGCCAGCAAGACAGTAACCTCTGGGGCCAACGTCCTGACTTTC	CASKTVTSGANVLTF
TRBV5-1	few	TRBJ1-1	.	TGCGTTTCTCAGATCGGGGGAACGAACACTGAAGCTTTCTTT	CVSQIGGTNTEAFF
TRBV9	.	TRBJ1-4	TRBD1	TGTGCCAGCAGCGTGGGGACAGGCCCCCTGGAAAAACTGTTTTTT	CASSVGTGPLEKLFF
TRBV7-3	.	TRBJ2-1	TRBD2	TGTGCCAGCAGCATCGGGACTAGTAACCGGCAGTTCTTC	CASSIGTSNRQFF
TRBV21-1	few	TRBJ1-5	.	TGTTACGAGTCCTATAGCAATCAGCCCCAGCATTTT	CYESYSNQPQHF
TRBV27	few	TRBJ2-5	TRBD1	TGTGCCAGCAGTTGGCGGCCCGGGACAGGGAAATCGGAGACCCAGTACTTC	CASSWRPGTGKSETQYF
TRBV7-2	few	TRBJ2-3	.	TGTGCCAGCAGCTTAGACAGACGGGATACGCAGTATTTT	CASSLDRRDTQYF
TRBV25-1	.	TRBJ1-2	TRBD1	TGTGCCAGCAGTACACAGGGGGCCCGAAACTATGGCTACACCTTC	CASSTQGARNYGYTF
TRBV9	.	TRBJ2-3	.	TGTGCCAGCAGCGTAACAGGGCACACAGATACGCAGTATTTT	CASSVTGHTDTQYF
TRBV7-2	.	TRBJ1-2	.	TGTGCCAGCAGCATGCGGACAGCTACGAACTATGGCTACACCTTC	CASSMRTATNYGYTF
TRBV6-1	.	TRBJ2-5	TRBD1	TGTGCCAGCAGGCGGACAGGGGTAGGGGAAGAGACCCAGTACTTC	CASRRTGVGEETQYF
TRBV5-4	.	TRBJ2-1	.	TGTGCCAGCAGCTTGGGTTTCGGTTACAATGAGCAGTTCTTC	CASSLGFGYNEQFF
TRBV5-4	.	TRBJ2-1	TRBD2	TGTGCCAGCAGTACCTCGACTAGCGGGAGAGTCAGTGAGCAGTTCTTC	CASSTSTSGRVSEQFF
TRBV4-3	.	TRBJ1-2	.	TGCGCCAGCAGCCAAGATCCCCAGGGAAGATATGGCTACACCTTC	CASSQDPQGRYGYTF
TRBV7-9	.	TRBJ1-4	.	TGTGCCAGCACCTTAGGGAGGACAGCTAATGAAAAACTGTTTTTT	CASTLGRTANEKLFF
TRBV29-1	many	TRBJ1-1	TRBD1	TGCAGCGTTGGGACAGGGAACACTGAAGCTTTCTTT	CSVGTGNTEAFF
TRBV19	.	TRBJ2-7	.	TGTGCCAGTAGTCCAGGACAGCTCCTCTACGAGCAGTACTTC	CASSPGQLLYEQYF
TRBV7-2	many	TRBJ2-7	.	TGTGCCAGCAGCTCCCCCGGCGAGGGTTTCTACGAGCAGTACTTC	CASSSPGEGFYEQYF
TRBV10-3	few	TRBJ1-6	TRBD1	TGTGCCACTGGGACAGGAGATTCACCCCTCCACTTT	CATGTGDSPLHF
TRBV29-1	few	TRBJ2-1	.	TGCAGCGTTTATTCCTACAATGAGCAGTTCTTC	CSVYSYNEQFF
TRBV5-1	.	TRBJ2-3	TRBD2	TGCGCCAGCAGCTTGTACGGGCGGGAGGGCACAGATACGCAGTATTTT	CASSLYGREGTDTQYF
TRBV5-1	few	TRBJ2-3	TRBD2	TGCGCCAGCAGCTTGGACACGGGGGGGCCTGGGAATACGCAGTATTTT	CASSLDTGGPGNTQYF
TRBV7-9	.	TRBJ1-1	.	TGTGCCAGCAGTCGGCTACTGCAGGGTGGAGACACTGAAGCTTTCTTT	CASSRLLQGGDTEAFF
TRBV6-5	many	TRBJ2-1	TRBD1	TGTGCCAGCAGCCGAGGGGGCCGGGGACGAGAGCAGTTCTTC	CASSRGGRGREQFF
TRBV4-1	few	TRBJ2-1	TRBD1	TGCGCCAGCAGCCAAGGTCCACAGGGGTCCTACAATGAGCAGTTCTTC	CASSQGPQGSYNEQFF
TRBV5-1	.	TRBJ2-1	TRBD2	TGCGCCAGCAGCCCCCCGGGACTAGCGGGAGGAAATGAGCAGTTCTTC	CASSPPGLAGGNEQFF
TRBV28	.	TRBJ1-5	.	TGTGCCAGCAGTCCCGGTCAGCCCCAGCATTTT	CASSPGQPQHF
TRBV5-1	.	TRBJ2-1	.	TGCGCCAGCAGCCCTTACACTAGCCCCAATGAGCAGTTCTTC	CASSPYTSPNEQFF
TRBV2	few	TRBJ1-2	TRBD1	TGTGCCAGCAGGGCGACAGGGGGATTTAACTATGGCTACACCTTC	CASRATGGFNYGYTF
TRBV5-1	.	TRBJ2-1	TRBD1	TGCGCCAGCAGCATCCGGGACAGGGGATTGAGCAATGAGCAGTTCTTC	CASSIRDRGLSNEQFF
TRBV10-3	.	TRBJ2-7	.	TGTGCCATCAGTGAGTCTCCTTCACTGTTAGAGCAGTACTTC	CAISESPSLLEQYF
TRBV7-9	.	TRBJ2-1	.	TGTGCCAGCAGCTCGGGCCGAGGGATTAGGAATGAGCAGTTCTTC	CASSSGRGIRNEQFF
TRBV10-3	few	TRBJ1-6	.	TGTGCCATCAGTGAGTCGGAGAATTCACCCCTCCACTTT	CAISESENSPLHF
TRBV2	.	TRBJ2-5	.	TGTGCCAGCACCTACAGGGAGAAAGAGACCCAGTACTTC	CASTYREKETQYF
TRBV28	few	TRBJ2-7	.	TGTGCCAGCAGTTTAACCAGGGTTGCCTACGAGCAGTACTTC	CASSLTRVAYEQYF
TRBV7-8	.	TRBJ2-1	.	TGTGCCAGCAGCCTTCGGGCCTCCACGGGGGATGAGCAGTTCTTC	CASSLRASTGDEQFF
TRBV10-3	few	TRBJ1-4	TRBD1	TGTGCCATCAGTGAGGGACAGGGGAGCGGTGAAAAACTGTTTTTT	CAISEGQGSGEKLFF